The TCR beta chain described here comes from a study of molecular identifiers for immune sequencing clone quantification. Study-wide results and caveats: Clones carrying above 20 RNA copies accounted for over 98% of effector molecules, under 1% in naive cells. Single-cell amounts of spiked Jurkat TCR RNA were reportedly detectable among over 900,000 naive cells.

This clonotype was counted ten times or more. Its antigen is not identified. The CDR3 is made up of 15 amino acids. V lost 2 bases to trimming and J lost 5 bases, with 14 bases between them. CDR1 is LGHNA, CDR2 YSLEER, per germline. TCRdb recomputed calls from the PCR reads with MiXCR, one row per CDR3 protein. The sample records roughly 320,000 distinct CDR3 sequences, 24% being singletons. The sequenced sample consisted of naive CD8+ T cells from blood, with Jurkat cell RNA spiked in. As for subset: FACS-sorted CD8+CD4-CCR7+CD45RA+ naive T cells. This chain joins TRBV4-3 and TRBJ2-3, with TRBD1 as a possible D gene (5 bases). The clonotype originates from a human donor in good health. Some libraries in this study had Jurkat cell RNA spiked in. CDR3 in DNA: TGCGCCAGCAGCCAAAACCCCCGGACAAAAGATACGCAGTATTTT. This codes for CASSQNPRTKDTQYF.